One sample yielded the 25 T cell receptor beta chains listed below, sequenced in a study of shared clonotypes between healthy human individuals. TCRdb's copy holds only in-frame clones and misses some; the assay was immunoSEQ multiplex PCR. The repertoire consists of around 2,000,000 clones, with approximately 95% occurring once and the leading ten covering about 1.1%. Naive CD8 cells lacked CD45RO and underwent positive selection for CCR7, leaving out terminally differentiated effector memory CD45RA+ cells. Sequencing was performed on naive CD8+ T cells sorted from blood. The receptors shown here come from a man in his late teens or twenties in good health.

V and J are TRBV30 and TRBJ1-2; tentative D call: TRBD1 (5 bases). The CDR3 is 11 amino acids. Germline-derived CDR1 and CDR2 are GTSNPN and SVGIG (reference sequence). V was trimmed by 3 bases and J by 9 bases, leaving 11 bases between them. DNA of the CDR3: TGTGCCTGGAGGTGGGGGAGTAGCTACACCTTC. Translating gives CAWRWGSSYTF.

The CDR3 sequence: CASTPGEYYGYTF. The CDR3 coding sequence is TGTGCCAGCACTCCTGGGGAGTACTATGGCTACACCTTC. The V call is TRBV5-4, the J call TRBJ1-2; D unresolved. The CDR3 is made up of 13 amino acids. The germline V gene has CDR1 SGHNT and CDR2 YYREEE (reference sequence). V shed 6 bases and J shed 3 bases, with 12 bases lying between them.

The rearrangement links TRBV28 to TRBJ2-1; 7 nucleotides align to TRBD1. Losses at the gene ends were 3 bases for V and 2 bases for J; bases not matched to a gene: 4. The germline gives CDR1 MDHEN, CDR2 SYDVKM. The CDR3 loop spans 15 amino acids. CDR3 sequence: CASSLRQGAYNEQFF. The CDR3 DNA sequence: TGTGCCAGCAGTTTGCGACAGGGTGCCTACAATGAGCAGTTCTTC. Supplemented by reference TRBV28 and TRBJ2-1, the full variable domain reads DVKVTQSSRYLVKRTGEKVFLECVQDMDHENMFWYRQDPGLGLRLIYFSYDVKMKEKGDIPEGYSVSREKKERFSLILESASTNQTSMYLCASSLRQGAYNEQFFGPGTRLTVL.

The V call is TRBV6-5, the J call TRBJ2-1; D might be TRBD1 (7 bases). Trimming cost V 10 bases and J 6 bases, with 16 bases left between them. CDR1 and CDR2 from the germline V gene are MNHEY and SVGAGI. The CDR3 is made up of 13 amino acids. CDR3 protein: CATSGGLVNEQFF. Here the CDR3 DNA reads TGTGCCACCTCAGGGGGGTTGGTCAATGAGCAGTTCTTC.

The J gene is TRBJ2-7, the V gene TRBV30; D may match TRBD1 or TRBD2 (5 bases each). Germline CDR1 and CDR2: GTSNPN and SVGIG (reference sequence). V lost 3 bases to trimming and J lost 0 bases, with 12 bases between them. The CDR3 has 14 residues. As DNA, the CDR3 is TGTGCCTGGAGGGATACTGGGGGCTCCTACGAGCAGTACTTC. This translates into CAWRDTGGSYEQYF.

This sequence joins TRBV30 and TRBJ1-4; D perhaps matches TRBD1 (6 bases). Trimming shortened V by 1 base and J by 4 bases, and 13 bases separated the two germline ends. Germline V CDR1 and CDR2: GTSNPN, SVGIG (reference sequence). The CDR3 loop spans 15 amino acids. CDR3 bases: TGTGCCTGGAGTGAGTGGACAGCCAATAATGAAAAACTGTTTTTT. Translated, it gives CAWSEWTANNEKLFF.

V gene TRBV9 combines with J gene TRBJ2-3, with a tentative D call TRBD1 (6 bases). The CDR3 spans 16 residues. The V gene's germline CDR1 is SGDLS and CDR2 YYNGEE. Trimming removed 4 bases at V and 6 bases at J, with 21 bases between. CDR3 amino acids: CASSPEGDRWGDTQYF. The DNA of the CDR3 is TGTGCCAGCAGCCCAGAGGGAGACAGGTGGGGGGATACGCAGTATTTT.

The chain links TRBV6-1 to TRBJ2-5; D is unclear. The V end was cut by 2 bases, the J end by 4 bases, with 14 bases between. The CDR3 is 15 residues long. CDR1 is MNHNS, CDR2 SASEGT, per germline. CDR3 in DNA: TGTGCCAGCAGTGAAACCATACAGAGAGTAGAGACCCAGTACTTC. This translates into CASSETIQRVETQYF.

The rearrangement joins TRBV7-8 to TRBJ1-2, with 7 bases fitting TRBD1. This CDR3 comprises 17 residues. Germline V CDR1 and CDR2: SGHVS, FQNEAQ. With 2 bases clipped from V and 0 bases from J, the junction kept 9 bases outside the gene matches. Here the CDR3 DNA reads TGTGCCAGCAGCTTACCCGGGACAGACACTCCTAACTATGGCTACACCTTC. Translating it yields CASSLPGTDTPNYGYTF. Full variable domain (remainder filled in from reference TRBV7-8 and TRBJ1-2): GAGVSQSPRYKVAKRGQDVALRCDPISGHVSLFWYQQALGQGPEFLTYFQNEAQLDKSGLPSDRFFAERPEGSVSTLKIQRTQQEDSAVYLCASSLPGTDTPNYGYTFGSGTRLTVV.

The chain joins TRBV9 to TRBJ2-7; TRBD2 agrees at 11 bases. Germline lookup yields CDR1 SGDLS and CDR2 YYNGEE. The CDR3 covers 14 residues. V shed 3 bases and J 6 bases; nucleotides not matched to a gene: 5. Here the CDR3 reads CASSALAGGGEQYF. CDR3 DNA sequence: TGTGCCAGCAGCGCCCTAGCGGGAGGAGGCGAGCAGTACTTC.

This clone appeared a single time. This chain joins TRBV4-3 and TRBJ2-7; tentative D call: TRBD2 (5 bases). Trimming removed 0 bases at V and 7 bases at J, with 19 bases between. There are 16 residues in the CDR3. Germline V gene data show CDR1 as LGHNA and CDR2 as YSLEER. The CDR3 nucleotides are TGCGCCAGCAGCCAAGATCTCTCGGGGTCCCTCGGGGAGCAGTACTTC. This encodes CASSQDLSGSLGEQYF.

The chain uses TRBV11-2 and TRBJ1-1; D perhaps matches TRBD1 (5 bases). There are 16 residues in the CDR3. The germline V gene has CDR1 SGHAT and CDR2 FQNNGV. V shed 5 bases and J shed 0 bases, with 16 bases lying between them. The CDR3 nucleotides are TGTGCCAGCAGCCCTCCTCAGGGTTCCATGAACACTGAAGCTTTCTTT. Its translation: CASSPPQGSMNTEAFF.

This clone was found once. The gene calls are TRBV11-3 and TRBJ2-7; TRBD2 might be the D (5 bases). The CDR3 sequence is 15 residues long. Germline V lookup: CDR1 SGHNT, CDR2 YENEEA. Between the trimmed V and J ends, which lost 0 bases and 4 bases, there was a span of 13 bases. CDR3 nucleotide sequence: TGTGCCAGCAGCTTAGATGGTACGGGCGGGTACGAGCAGTACTTC. It translates to CASSLDGTGGYEQYF. Full variable domain (missing parts from reference TRBV11-3 and TRBJ2-7): EAGVVQSPRYKIIEKKQPVAFWCNPISGHNTLYWYLQNLGQGPELLIRYENEEAVDDSQLPKDRFSAERLKGVDSTLKIQPAELGDSAVYLCASSLDGTGGYEQYFGPGTRLTVT.

This chain joins TRBV6-5 and TRBJ2-2; D call uncertain. Looked up from germline, CDR1 is MNHEY and CDR2 is SVGAGI. The CDR3 consists of 14 residues. The V gene lost 2 bases and the J gene lost 1 base, with 5 bases spanning the gap. Here the CDR3 reads CASSYIQNTGELFF. CDR3 in DNA: TGTGCCAGCAGTTACATACAGAACACCGGGGAGCTGTTTTTT.

The chain combines TRBV30 with TRBJ2-1, with no clear D. The length of the CDR3 is 12 residues. Trimming stripped 5 bases from V and 10 bases from J, with 15 bases between. The germline gives CDR1 GTSNPN, CDR2 SVGIG (reference sequence). CDR3 sequence reads: CAWGLTVFEQFF. CDR3 nucleotide sequence: TGTGCCTGGGGGTTGACTGTTTTCGAGCAGTTCTTC.

V and J are TRBV9 and TRBJ1-2; D is uncertain. V was clipped by 0 bases and J by 0 bases, with 12 bases between them. This CDR3 region has 16 residues. CDR1 is SGDLS and CDR2 is YYNGEE in the germline V gene. The CDR3 DNA follows: TGTGCCAGCAGCGTAGACCCTATTGGGTCTAACTATGGCTACACCTTC. Amino acid sequence: CASSVDPIGSNYGYTF.

V usage is TRBV4-1 and J usage is TRBJ2-7; no firm D call. CDR1 is MGHRA and CDR2 is YSYEKL in the germline V gene. The CDR3 contains 14 residues. V was pared by 3 bases and J by 1 base, with 10 bases between. Here the CDR3 reads CASSQAPDSYEQYF. The CDR3, as DNA: TGCGCCAGCAGCCAGGCACCCGATTCCTACGAGCAGTACTTC.

The genes are TRBV10-3 and TRBJ1-3; D possibly corresponds to TRBD1 (5 bases). Germline CDR1 ENHRY, CDR2 SYGVKD. The CDR3 runs to 13 residues. The germline V and J ends were trimmed by 6 bases and 4 bases, with 10 bases remaining between them. The CDR3, as DNA: TGTGCCATCAGCAGGGACTCAGGAAACACCATATATTTT. It translates to CAISRDSGNTIYF.

The count of this clone is one. This sequence joins TRBV13 and TRBJ1-1; tentatively, D is TRBD1 (5 bases). Trimming stripped 0 bases from V and 6 bases from J, with 11 bases between. The CDR3 length is 14 residues. Germline CDR1 and CDR2: PRHDT and FYEKMQ (reference sequence). Written as DNA, the CDR3 is TGTGCCAGCAGCTTAGGGGCGGGGGTCTCTGAAGCTTTCTTT. This gives the protein CASSLGAGVSEAFF. The complete variable domain, with remaining parts taken from reference TRBV13 and TRBJ1-1, reads AAGVIQSPRHLIKEKRETATLKCYPIPRHDTVYWYQQGPGQDPQFLISFYEKMQSDKGSIPDRFSAQQFSDYHSELNMSSLELGDSALYFCASSLGAGVSEAFFGQGTRLTVV.

The chain is built from TRBV5-1 and TRBJ2-2, with D maybe TRBD2 (5 bases). Germline V gene lookup returns CDR1 SGHRS and CDR2 YFSETQ. The V gene lost 0 bases and the J gene lost 4 bases, with 16 bases spanning the gap. This CDR3 has 17 residues. The CDR3 DNA is TGCGCCAGCAGCTTGGCCGGTTCTAGCACAGCCACCGGGGAGCTGTTTTTT. Translated: CASSLAGSSTATGELFF.

This clone was detected once. The V call is TRBV11-3, the J call TRBJ2-1; weak D call: TRBD2 (5 bases). Trimming removed 5 bases at V and 8 bases at J, with 19 bases between. CDR1 and CDR2 from the germline V gene are SGHNT and YENEEA. CDR3 length: 15 amino acids. Here the CDR3 reads CASSGHSEGRDEQFF. In DNA form, the CDR3 reads TGTGCCAGCAGCGGCCACTCCGAGGGAAGGGATGAGCAGTTCTTC.

The rearrangement uses TRBV6-5 and TRBJ2-7; 9 bases are a match to TRBD1. V trimming: 6 bases; J trimming: 4 bases; junction bases outside the gene matches: 7. This CDR3 contains 14 residues. CDR1 MNHEY and CDR2 SVGAGI come from the germline V gene. The CDR3 here is CASRNPGQGYEQYF. DNA of the CDR3: TGTGCCAGCAGAAACCCGGGACAGGGTTACGAGCAGTACTTC.

This chain connects TRBV5-6 to TRBJ2-1, with 8 bases lining up with TRBD1. From germline, CDR1 is SGHDT and CDR2 YYEEEE. The V gene end was trimmed by 2 bases and the J gene end by 8 bases; junction bases not matched to a gene: 6. The CDR3 contains 14 residues. The CDR3 sequence: CASSLGQGTDEQFF. Here the CDR3 DNA reads TGTGCCAGCAGCTTAGGACAGGGTACCGATGAGCAGTTCTTC. Full variable domain (missing parts from reference TRBV5-6 and TRBJ2-1): DAGVTQSPTHLIKTRGQQVTLRCSPKSGHDTVSWYQQALGQGPQFIFQYYEEEERQRGNFPDRFSGHQFPNYSSELNVNALLLGDSALYLCASSLGQGTDEQFFGPGTRLTVL.

V gene TRBV7-2 combines with J gene TRBJ2-1; D unclear. The V and J ends lost 7 bases and 8 bases respectively, with 15 bases between them. The CDR3 spans 13 residues. From germline, CDR1 is SGHTA and CDR2 FQGNSA. The CDR3 here is CASNDINPDEQFF. CDR3 in DNA: TGTGCCAGCAATGACATTAATCCTGATGAGCAGTTCTTC.

This chain joins TRBV6-1 and TRBJ1-2, with D maybe TRBD1 (6 bases). Germline CDR1 MNHNS, CDR2 SASEGT. V was trimmed by 6 bases and J by 3 bases, leaving 17 bases between them. CDR3 length: 15 residues. In DNA, the CDR3 is TGTGCCAGCAGCGACTACGAACAGGGTCACTATGGCTACACCTTC. Translating gives CASSDYEQGHYGYTF.